This T cell receptor (beta chain) was retrieved from a study of blood T cell repertoires in COVID-19. Cohorts were assigned according to the clinical history that participants reported. Before being deemed recovered, Cohort 3 donors had two negative PCRs, clearance, or symptom resolution. Trimming took 2 bases from V and 6 from J; bases not matched to a gene: 7. The CDR3 contains 15 residues. Germline V CDR1 and CDR2: SGHDT, YYEEEE. Libraries were prepared by immunoSEQ multiplex PCR; TCRdb keeps only in-frame clonotypes and omits some of them. The sample lists under 200,000 clones; over 70% were seen once.

The source is a man between 45 and 60 years old who had recovered from COVID-19. The chain employs TRBV5-6 and TRBJ2-1, with TRBD2 identical over 8 bases. The sample consisted of PBMCs or T cells enriched from blood (not recorded which). CDR3 loop: CASSFFGRELNEQFF. CDR3 DNA sequence: TGTGCCAGCAGCTTCTTCGGGAGGGAACTCAATGAGCAGTTCTTC.